The clone carrying this T cell receptor beta chain turned up a few times. The data belong to a study of cytomegalovirus exposure and HLA in healthy donors. The CDR3 totals 18 residues. Germline CDR1 is SGHRS and CDR2 is YFSETQ. The V and J ends lost 0 bases and 0 bases, in that order; junction bases with no gene match: 10. Amplification used 60 Vbeta primers and 13 Jbeta primers. Sequenced by immunoSEQ multiplex PCR; TCRdb stores in-frame clones only, minus some. The repertoire holds 150,000 to 200,000 clones, about 77% seen once, with approximately 10% in the top ten. The chain carries TRBV5-1 and TRBJ1-2, with TRBD1 matching 8 bases. This sequence was found in a man aged 18 to 30 in good health and CMV-seropositive. The sequenced sample consisted of PBMCs. The CDR3 DNA sequence: TGCGCCAGCAGCTTGGATCAACGGACAGGGACGGCTAACTATGGCTACACCTTC. It encodes CASSLDQRTGTANYGYTF.